The present T cell receptor beta chain was sequenced within a study of CD8+CD57+ T cells in acquired aplastic anemia (dated by TCRdb to the late 2010s). Describing the broader study: On average, sorted CD4+ and CD8+ cells yielded around 3.1 ug of extracted DNA, with a range of about 0.19 to 30 ug. For healthy donor samples, the average read count was approximately 10 million for CD4+ cells and approximately 11 million for CD8+ cells.

Study-wide findings and limitations: No significant difference in CD8+ Simpson's diversity was found between patients and healthy controls (P=0.060). Roughly 30 CD8+ CDR3 sequences were shared between patients and controls but appeared highly expressed in patients and within their immunodominant clones.

Genomic DNA served as template for TCR beta VDJ combination and CDR3 sequence profiling. TCR repertoire sequencing was run on an Illumina HiSeq 2000. Per the authors' processing: TRBV/TRBJ rearrangement plots, CDR3 size and DJ length profiles, and Simpson's diversity index were used to assess repertoires. The immunodominant clone was defined as the most abundant DNA sequence in deep sequencing data. CDR3 amino acid sequences were checked for sharing between subjects and were compared against published repertoires and the VDJdb database. The public reads were quality trimmed at Q25 with fastp and then assembled into clones with MiXCR by TCRdb, keeping productive beta chains. Entries are consolidated by CDR3 protein sequence, retaining the most common genes and DNA. The authors' filters were not applied to this entry. The sample table lists around 170,000 distinct CDR3 sequences, 46% of them with a count of one. The ten largest clones represent approximately 3% of the sample.

Inclusive of the bounding cysteine and phenylalanine, the CDR3 is 15 residues long. The DNA shown is the 45-base CDR3, in frame from base 1. Relative to germline, V is 0 bases shorter and J is 4 bases shorter, with 12 bases between their ends. The germline V gene encodes CDR1 LNHNV and CDR2 YYDKDF (reference sequence). The study deep-sequenced TCR repertoires of sorted CD4+ and CD8+ blood T cells from severe aplastic anemia patients and healthy subjects. Ficoll-Paque density gradient centrifugation was used to isolate peripheral blood mononuclear cells. Before DNA extraction, CD4+ and CD8+ T cells were sorted with FACS or magnetic beads. Worth noting for this clonotype: Its antigen target is currently unknown. No base quality information exists; no much larger clone differs at one position.

This chain joins TRBV15 to TRBJ2-5; the D gene is possibly TRBD2, with 5 bases matching. The clonotype comes from a human donor in good health. The sequencing input was sorted CD4+, CD8+, or CD8+CD57+ T cells (not recorded which) from PBMCs. At the DNA level, the sequence is TGTGCCACCAGCAGAGACCTAGCAGTGGGAGAGACCCAGTACTTC. Its coded protein is CATSRDLAVGETQYF.